Presented here are 5 T cell receptor beta chains from one specimen sequenced in a study of blood T cell repertoires in COVID-19. Assay: immunoSEQ multiplex PCR; the TCRdb copy retains only in-frame clones and omits some. This table has 120,000 or so clones, 60% to 80% appearing once. The sample taken for sequencing was peripheral blood. All receptors derive from a man aged 55 to 70 with acute or convalescent COVID-19.

This chain joins TRBV11-2 and TRBJ1-2; D possibly corresponds to TRBD1 (5 bases). Germline V gene data show CDR1 as SGHAT and CDR2 as FQNNGV. Trimming removed 5 bases from V and 7 bases from J, with 17 bases in between. This CDR3 is 14 amino acids long. As DNA, the CDR3 is TGTGCCAGCAGCCCTCGGTCGGGGGTGCGTGGCTACACCTTC. This sequence encodes CASSPRSGVRGYTF. Supplemented by reference TRBV11-2 and TRBJ1-2, the full variable domain reads EAGVAQSPRYKIIEKRQSVAFWCNPISGHATLYWYQQILGQGPKLLIQFQNNGVVDDSQLPKDRFSAERLKGVDSTLKIQPAKLEDSAVYLCASSPRSGVRGYTFGSGTRLTVV.

The rearrangement joins TRBV30 to TRBJ2-2; 7 bases are a match to TRBD2. With 3 bases clipped from V and 4 bases from J, the junction kept 11 bases outside the gene matches. This CDR3 is built from 16 residues. CDR1 is GTSNPN, CDR2 SVGIG, per germline (reference sequence). The CDR3 is CAWRPTGLVGTGELFF. The CDR3 DNA sequence: TGTGCCTGGAGACCCACCGGACTAGTAGGCACCGGGGAGCTGTTTTTT.

The chain links TRBV6-5 to TRBJ2-3; TRBD2 might be the D (6 bases). The V gene lost 4 bases and the J gene lost 6 bases, with 8 bases spanning the gap. Germline-derived CDR1 and CDR2 are MNHEY and SVGAGI. This CDR3 comprises 12 residues. For the CDR3, the DNA is TGTGCCAGCAGTTTTCGGGGGGATACGCAGTATTTT. It encodes CASSFRGDTQYF.

The rearrangement uses TRBV4-2 and TRBJ1-1; D ambiguous. The CDR3 is 15 amino acids. Trimming cost V 4 bases and J 1 base, with 13 bases left between them. Germline loops: CDR1 LGHNA, CDR2 YNFKEQ. The CDR3 DNA reads TGTGCCAGCAGCCTGCCGGGATTGGGGAACACTGAAGCTTTCTTT. Its protein product is CASSLPGLGNTEAFF.

The chain combines TRBV12-3 or TRBV12-4 with TRBJ2-2; a possible D gene is TRBD2 (6 bases). With 2 bases removed from V and 13 bases from J, the gap between germline ends came to 14 bases. The CDR3 extends over 13 amino acids. CDR3 nucleotide sequence: TGTGCCAGCAGTTTATCCTCCGGGACTCGGCTGTTTTTT. This codes for CASSLSSGTRLFF.